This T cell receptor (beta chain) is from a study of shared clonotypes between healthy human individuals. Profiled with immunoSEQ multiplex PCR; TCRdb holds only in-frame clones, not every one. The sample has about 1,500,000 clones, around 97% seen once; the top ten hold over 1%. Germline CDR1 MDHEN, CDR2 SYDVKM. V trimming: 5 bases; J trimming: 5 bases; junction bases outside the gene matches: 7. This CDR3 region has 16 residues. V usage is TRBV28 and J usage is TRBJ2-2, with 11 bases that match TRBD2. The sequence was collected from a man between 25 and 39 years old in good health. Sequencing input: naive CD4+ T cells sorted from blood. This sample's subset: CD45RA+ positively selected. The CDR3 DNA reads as TGTGCCAGCAGTCTGACTAGCGGGATGGGTACCGGGGAGCTGTTTTTT. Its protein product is CASSLTSGMGTGELFF.